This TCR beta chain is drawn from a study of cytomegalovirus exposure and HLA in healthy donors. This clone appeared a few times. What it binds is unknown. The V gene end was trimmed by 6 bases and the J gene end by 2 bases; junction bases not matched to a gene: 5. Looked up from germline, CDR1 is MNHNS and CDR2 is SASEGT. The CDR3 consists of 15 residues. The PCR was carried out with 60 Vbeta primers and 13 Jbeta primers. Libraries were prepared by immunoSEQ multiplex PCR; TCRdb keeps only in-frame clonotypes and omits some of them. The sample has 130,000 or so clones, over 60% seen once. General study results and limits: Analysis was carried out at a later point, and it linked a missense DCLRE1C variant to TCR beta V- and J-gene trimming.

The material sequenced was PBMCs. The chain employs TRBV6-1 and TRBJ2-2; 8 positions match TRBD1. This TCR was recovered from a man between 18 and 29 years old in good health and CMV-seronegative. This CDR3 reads CASSPTGANTGELFF. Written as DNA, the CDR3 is TGTGCCAGCAGCCCGACAGGGGCTAACACCGGGGAGCTGTTTTTT.